A single sample gave rise to the 4 T cell receptor beta chains below, sequenced in a study of CD8+ T cells in alopecia areata. Following extraction, RNA underwent reverse transcription to cDNA, which served as the sequencing template. Data came from immunoSEQ multiplex PCR; TCRdb stores just in-frame clones and leaves some out. The sample has roughly 97,000 clones, 41% seen once. Material for sequencing was CD4+ T cells sorted from blood. Source of these receptors: a human donor with alopecia areata.

The V gene is TRBV5-1, the J gene TRBJ1-2; D perhaps matches TRBD1 (5 bases). V was cut by 4 bases and J by 8 bases, with 15 bases left in between. The CDR3 consists of 13 residues. In germline, CDR1 is SGHRS, CDR2 YFSETQ. The CDR3 DNA reads as TGCGCCAGCAGCGATAGGGGATCGGGAGGCTACACCTTC. Translating gives CASSDRGSGGYTF.

There are a few counts of this clone. V is TRBV5-4 and J is TRBJ2-6, with unresolved D. The germline V gene encodes CDR1 SGHNT and CDR2 YYREEE (reference sequence). This CDR3 contains 18 residues. Trimming removed 5 bases from V and 0 bases from J, with 18 bases in between. CDR3 bases: TGTGCCAGCAGTCTTTTACTTAGACGGACCTCTGGGGCCAACGTCCTGACTTTC. It is translated as CASSLLLRRTSGANVLTF. The whole variable domain, remainder taken from reference TRBV5-4 and TRBJ2-6, is ETGVTQSPTHLIKTRGQQVTLRCSSQSGHNTVSWYQQALGQGPQFIFQYYREEENGRGNFPPRFSGLQFPNYSSELNVNALELDDSALYLCASSLLLRRTSGANVLTFGAGSRLTVL.

This clone was counted only a few times. This sequence joins TRBV19 and TRBJ2-2; D may be TRBD1 (5 bases). The V gene lost 10 bases and the J gene lost 2 bases, with 14 bases spanning the gap. Germline CDR1 reads LNHDA; CDR2 reads SQIVND (reference sequence). The CDR3 is 14 amino acids. The CDR3 sequence is CATRTSPNTGELFF. In DNA, the CDR3 is TGTGCCACCAGGACATCTCCTAACACCGGGGAGCTGTTTTTT. The variable domain in full, with the rest retrieved from reference TRBV19 and TRBJ2-2, is DGGITQSPKYLFRKEGQNVTLSCEQNLNHDAMYWYRQDPGQGLRLIYYSQIVNDFQKGDIAEGYSVSREKKESFPLTVTSAQKNPTAFYLCATRTSPNTGELFFGEGSRLTVL.

The gene calls are TRBV7-8 and TRBJ2-7; 8 bases fit TRBD2. CDR3 length: 14 amino acids. J was trimmed by 3 bases and V by 5 bases; bases with no gene match: 6. Germline CDR1 reads SGHVS; CDR2 reads FQNEAQ. The CDR3 DNA reads TGTGCCAGCAGCATCGGGACTAGTGGCTACGAGCAGTACTTC. It codes for CASSIGTSGYEQYF.